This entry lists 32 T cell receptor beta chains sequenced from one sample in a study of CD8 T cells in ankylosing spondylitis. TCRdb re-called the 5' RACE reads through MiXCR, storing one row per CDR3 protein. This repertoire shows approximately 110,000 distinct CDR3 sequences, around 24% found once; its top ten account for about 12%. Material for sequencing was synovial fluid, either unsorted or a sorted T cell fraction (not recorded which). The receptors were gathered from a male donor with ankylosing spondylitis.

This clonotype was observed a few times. The CDR3 nucleotides read TGCGCCAGCAGCTTGGAAGGACAGGGGATGGATACGCAGTATTTT. Residues: CASSLEGQGMDTQYF. The chain couples TRBV5-1 to TRBJ2-3; 9 positions match TRBD1. This CDR3 has 15 amino acids. The germline gives CDR1 SGHRS, CDR2 YFSETQ. The V and J ends lost 0 bases and 6 bases, in that order; junction bases with no gene match: 5.

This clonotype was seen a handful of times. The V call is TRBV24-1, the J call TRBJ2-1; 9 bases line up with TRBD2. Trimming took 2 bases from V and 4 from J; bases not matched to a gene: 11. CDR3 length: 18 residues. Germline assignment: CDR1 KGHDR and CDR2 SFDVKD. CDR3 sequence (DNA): TGTGCCACCAGTGATTCCTCTAGCGGGGCCGGGGGTTACAATGAGCAGTTCTTC. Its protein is CATSDSSSGAGGYNEQFF.

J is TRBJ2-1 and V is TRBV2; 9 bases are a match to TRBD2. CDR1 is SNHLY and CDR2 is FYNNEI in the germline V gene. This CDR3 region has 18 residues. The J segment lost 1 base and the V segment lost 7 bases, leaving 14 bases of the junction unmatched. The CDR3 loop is CASIRTSGTSSSYNEQFF. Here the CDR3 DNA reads TGTGCCAGCATCCGGACATCCGGGACTAGCAGTTCCTACAATGAGCAGTTCTTC.

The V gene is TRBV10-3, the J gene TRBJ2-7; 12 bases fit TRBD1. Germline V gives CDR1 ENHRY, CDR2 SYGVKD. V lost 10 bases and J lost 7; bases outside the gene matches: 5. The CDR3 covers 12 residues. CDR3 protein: CATGQGAREQYF. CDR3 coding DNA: TGTGCCACGGGACAGGGGGCAAGGGAGCAGTACTTC.

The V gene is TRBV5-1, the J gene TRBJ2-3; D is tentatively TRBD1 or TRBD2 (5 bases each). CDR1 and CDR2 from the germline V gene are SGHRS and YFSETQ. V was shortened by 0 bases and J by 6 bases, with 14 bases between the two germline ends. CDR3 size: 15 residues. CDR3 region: CASSLAAGPGDTQYF. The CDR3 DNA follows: TGCGCCAGCAGCTTGGCGGCAGGGCCGGGGGATACGCAGTATTTT. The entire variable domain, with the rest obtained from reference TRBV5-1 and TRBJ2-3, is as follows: KAGVTQTPRYLIKTRGQQVTLSCSPISGHRSVSWYQQTPGQGLQFLFEYFSETQRNKGNFPGRFSGRQFSNSRSEMNVSTLELGDSALYLCASSLAAGPGDTQYFGPGTRLTVL.

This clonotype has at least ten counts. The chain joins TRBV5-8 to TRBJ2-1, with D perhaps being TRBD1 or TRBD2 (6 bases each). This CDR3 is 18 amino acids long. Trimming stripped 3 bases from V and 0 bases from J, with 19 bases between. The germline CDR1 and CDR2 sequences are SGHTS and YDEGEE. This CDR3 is CASSSSGGGVFSYNEQFF. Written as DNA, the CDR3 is TGTGCCAGCAGCTCCTCCGGGGGCGGGGTTTTCTCCTACAATGAGCAGTTCTTC. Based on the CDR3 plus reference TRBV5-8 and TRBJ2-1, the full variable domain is EAGVTQSPTHLIKTRGQQATLRCSPISGHTSVYWYQQALGLGLQFLLWYDEGEERNRGNFPPRFSGRQFPNYSSELNVNALELEDSALYLCASSSSGGGVFSYNEQFFGPGTRLTVL.

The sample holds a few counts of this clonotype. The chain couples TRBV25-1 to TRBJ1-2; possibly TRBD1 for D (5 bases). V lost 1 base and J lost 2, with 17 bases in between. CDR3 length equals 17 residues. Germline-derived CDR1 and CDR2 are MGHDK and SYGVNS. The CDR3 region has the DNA TGTGCCAGCAGTGAATCTGGGTCCCGGACACTGAACTATGGCTACACCTTC. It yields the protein CASSESGSRTLNYGYTF.

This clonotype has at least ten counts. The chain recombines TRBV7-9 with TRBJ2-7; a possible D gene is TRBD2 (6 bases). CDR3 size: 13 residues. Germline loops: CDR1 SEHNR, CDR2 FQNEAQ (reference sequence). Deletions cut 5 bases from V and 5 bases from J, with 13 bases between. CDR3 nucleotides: TGTGCCAGCAGCCAGGGACTGATGGACGAGCAGTACGTC. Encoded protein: CASSQGLMDEQYV.

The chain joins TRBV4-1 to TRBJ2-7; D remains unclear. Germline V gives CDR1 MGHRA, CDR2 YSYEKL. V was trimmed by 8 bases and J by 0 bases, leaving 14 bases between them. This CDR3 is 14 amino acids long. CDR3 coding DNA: TGCGCCAGCGGAAGCCTGAGCCTCTCCTACGAGCAGTACGTC. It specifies CASGSLSLSYEQYV.

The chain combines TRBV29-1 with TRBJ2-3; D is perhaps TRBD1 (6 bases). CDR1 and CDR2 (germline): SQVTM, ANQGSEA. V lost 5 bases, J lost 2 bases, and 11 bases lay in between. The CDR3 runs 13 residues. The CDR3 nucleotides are TGCAGCGTTCCCGGACAGCACACAGATACGCAGTATTTT. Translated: CSVPGQHTDTQYF.

CDR3 region: CASSFRDSYEQYF. The CDR3 nucleotides read TGTGCCAGCAGTTTCCGGGACTCCTACGAGCAGTACTTC. This chain links TRBV27 with TRBJ2-7; tentatively, D is TRBD2 (5 bases). This CDR3 region has 13 residues. V dropped 3 bases and J dropped 0 bases, with 6 bases sitting between them. Germline V CDR1 and CDR2: MNHEY, SMNVEV (reference sequence).

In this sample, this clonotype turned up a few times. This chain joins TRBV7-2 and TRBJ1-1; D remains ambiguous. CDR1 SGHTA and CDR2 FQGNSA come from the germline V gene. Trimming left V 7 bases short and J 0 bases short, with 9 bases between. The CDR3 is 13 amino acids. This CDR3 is CASNFRMNTEAFF. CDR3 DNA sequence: TGTGCCAGCAACTTTCGCATGAACACTGAAGCTTTCTTT.

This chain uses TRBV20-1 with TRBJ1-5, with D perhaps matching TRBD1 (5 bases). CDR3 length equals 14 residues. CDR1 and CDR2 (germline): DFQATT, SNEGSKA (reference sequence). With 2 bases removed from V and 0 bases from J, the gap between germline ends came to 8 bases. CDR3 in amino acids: CSARPGFSNQPQHF. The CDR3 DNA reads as TGCAGTGCTAGACCAGGGTTTAGCAATCAGCCCCAGCATTTT.

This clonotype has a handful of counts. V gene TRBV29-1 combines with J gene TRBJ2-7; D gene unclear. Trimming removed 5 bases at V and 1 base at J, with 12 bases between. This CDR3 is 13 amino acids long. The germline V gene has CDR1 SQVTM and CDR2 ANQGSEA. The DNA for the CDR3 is TGCAGCGTTAGATCGGACGGGTCCTACGAGCAGTACTTC. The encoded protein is CSVRSDGSYEQYF.

The CDR3 DNA sequence: TGTGCCGGTACTCTTTTACGGGGTGGACAGGATGAGCAGTTCTTC. Protein product: CAGTLLRGGQDEQFF. This chain joins TRBV2 and TRBJ2-1, with 7 positions matching TRBD1. V lost 11 bases, J lost 8 bases, and 18 bases stayed unmatched. This CDR3 is 15 amino acids long. Germline V gene sequence: CDR1 SNHLY, CDR2 FYNNEI. Combining the CDR3 with reference TRBV2 and TRBJ2-1 gives the whole variable domain EPEVTQTPSHQVTQMGQEVILRCVPISNHLYFYWYRQILGQKVEFLVSFYNNEISEKSEIFDDQFSVERPDGSNFTLKIRSTKLEDSAMYFCAGTLLRGGQDEQFFGPGTRLTVL.

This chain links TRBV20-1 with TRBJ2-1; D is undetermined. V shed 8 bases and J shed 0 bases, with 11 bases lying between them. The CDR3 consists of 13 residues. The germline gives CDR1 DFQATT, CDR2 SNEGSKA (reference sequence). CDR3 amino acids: CSTDPTSYNEQFF. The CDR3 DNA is TGCAGTACGGACCCTACCTCCTACAATGAGCAGTTCTTC.

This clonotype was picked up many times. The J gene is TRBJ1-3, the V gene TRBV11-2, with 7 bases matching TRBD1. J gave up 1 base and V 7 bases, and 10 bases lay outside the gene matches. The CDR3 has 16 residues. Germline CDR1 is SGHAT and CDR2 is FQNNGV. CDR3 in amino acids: CASIQTGTSSGNTIYF. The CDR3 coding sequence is TGTGCCAGCATCCAGACAGGGACCTCGTCTGGAAACACCATATATTTT.

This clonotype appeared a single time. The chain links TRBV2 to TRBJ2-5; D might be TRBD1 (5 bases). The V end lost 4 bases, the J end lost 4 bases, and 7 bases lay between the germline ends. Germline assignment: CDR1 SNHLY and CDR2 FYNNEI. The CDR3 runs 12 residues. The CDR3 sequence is CASSVTGETQYF. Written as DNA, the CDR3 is TGTGCCAGCAGTGTAACAGGAGAGACCCAGTACTTC.

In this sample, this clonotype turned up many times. CDR3 sequence (DNA): TGTGCCAGCAGCCAACAGGGATCGGGAAACATTCAGTACTTC. This codes for CASSQQGSGNIQYF. The J gene is TRBJ2-4, the V gene TRBV12-3 or TRBV12-4, with D perhaps TRBD1 (6 bases). The CDR3 is made up of 14 amino acids. Trimming stripped 6 bases from V and 6 bases from J, with 15 bases between.

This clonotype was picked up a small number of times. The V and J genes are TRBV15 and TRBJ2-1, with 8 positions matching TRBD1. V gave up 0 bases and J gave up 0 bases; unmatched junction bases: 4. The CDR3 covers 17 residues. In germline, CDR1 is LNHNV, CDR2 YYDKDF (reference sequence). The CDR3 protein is CATSRDRTGSSYNEQFF. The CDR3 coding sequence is TGTGCCACCAGCAGAGATAGGACAGGGAGCTCCTACAATGAGCAGTTCTTC.

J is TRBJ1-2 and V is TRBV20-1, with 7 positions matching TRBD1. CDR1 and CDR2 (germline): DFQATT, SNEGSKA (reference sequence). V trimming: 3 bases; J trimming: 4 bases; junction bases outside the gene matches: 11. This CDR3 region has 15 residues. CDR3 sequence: CSASANTGVGYGYTF. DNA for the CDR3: TGCAGTGCTAGCGCGAACACAGGGGTTGGCTATGGCTACACCTTC.

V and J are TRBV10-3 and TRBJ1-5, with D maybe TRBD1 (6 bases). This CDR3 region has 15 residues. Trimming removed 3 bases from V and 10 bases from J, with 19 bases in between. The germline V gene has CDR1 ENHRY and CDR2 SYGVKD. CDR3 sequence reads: CAISEVLQGQIPQHF. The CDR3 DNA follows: TGTGCCATCAGTGAAGTACTACAGGGACAAATTCCCCAGCATTTT.

This CDR3 is CASSRSARSSGDLDTQYF. CDR3 DNA sequence: TGTGCCAGCTCACGGTCTGCCCGCTCTAGCGGGGATCTCGATACGCAGTATTTT. This chain uses TRBV18 with TRBJ2-3, with 9 positions matching TRBD2. Germline V gene data show CDR1 as KGHSH and CDR2 as LQKENI. CDR3 size: 18 residues. Unmatched junction bases numbered 17, after V lost 4 bases and J lost 6 bases.

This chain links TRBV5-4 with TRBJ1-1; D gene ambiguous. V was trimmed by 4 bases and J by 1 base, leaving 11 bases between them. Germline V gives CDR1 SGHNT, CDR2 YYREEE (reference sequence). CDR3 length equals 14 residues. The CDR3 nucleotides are TGTGCCAGCAGCCCGGAACTGGCGAACACTGAAGCTTTCTTT. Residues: CASSPELANTEAFF. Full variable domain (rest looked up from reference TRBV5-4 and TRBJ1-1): ETGVTQSPTHLIKTRGQQVTLRCSSQSGHNTVSWYQQALGQGPQFIFQYYREEENGRGNFPPRFSGLQFPNYSSELNVNALELDDSALYLCASSPELANTEAFFGQGTRLTVV.

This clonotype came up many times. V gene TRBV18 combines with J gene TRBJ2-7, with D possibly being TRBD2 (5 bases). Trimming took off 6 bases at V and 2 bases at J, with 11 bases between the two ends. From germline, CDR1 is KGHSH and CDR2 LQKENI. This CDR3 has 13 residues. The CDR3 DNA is TGTGCCAGCTCCTGGACTCAGGCCTACGAGCAGTACTTC. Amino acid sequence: CASSWTQAYEQYF.

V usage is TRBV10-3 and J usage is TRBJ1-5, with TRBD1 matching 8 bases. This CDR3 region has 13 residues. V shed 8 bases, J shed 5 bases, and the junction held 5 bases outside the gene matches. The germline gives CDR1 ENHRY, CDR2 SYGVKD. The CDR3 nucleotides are TGTGCCATCGGTACAGGGGGGGATCAGCCCCAGCATTTT. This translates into CAIGTGGDQPQHF.

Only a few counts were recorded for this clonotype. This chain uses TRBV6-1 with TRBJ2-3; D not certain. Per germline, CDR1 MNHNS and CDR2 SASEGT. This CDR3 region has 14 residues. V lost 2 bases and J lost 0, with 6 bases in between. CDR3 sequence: CASSESYSTDTQYF. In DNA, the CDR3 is TGTGCCAGCAGTGAATCGTACAGCACAGATACGCAGTATTTT.

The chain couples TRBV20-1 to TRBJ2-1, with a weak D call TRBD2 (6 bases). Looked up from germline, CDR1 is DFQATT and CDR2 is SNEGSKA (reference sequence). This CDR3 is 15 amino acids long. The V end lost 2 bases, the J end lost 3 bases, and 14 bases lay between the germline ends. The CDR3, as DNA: TGCAGTGCTAGACCCTCGGCGGGATTCTACAATGAGCAGTTCTTC. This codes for CSARPSAGFYNEQFF.

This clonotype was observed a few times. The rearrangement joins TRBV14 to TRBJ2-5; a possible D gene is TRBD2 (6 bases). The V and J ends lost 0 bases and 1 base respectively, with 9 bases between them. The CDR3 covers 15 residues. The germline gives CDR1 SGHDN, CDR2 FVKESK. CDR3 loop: CASSQEEEGQETQYF. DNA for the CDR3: TGTGCCAGCAGCCAAGAAGAGGAGGGCCAAGAGACCCAGTACTTC.

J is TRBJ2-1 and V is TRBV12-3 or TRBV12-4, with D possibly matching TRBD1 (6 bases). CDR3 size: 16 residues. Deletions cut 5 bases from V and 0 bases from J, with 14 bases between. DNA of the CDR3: TGTGCCAGCAGTGACCCCGGGACAACCTCCTACAATGAGCAGTTCTTC. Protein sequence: CASSDPGTTSYNEQFF.

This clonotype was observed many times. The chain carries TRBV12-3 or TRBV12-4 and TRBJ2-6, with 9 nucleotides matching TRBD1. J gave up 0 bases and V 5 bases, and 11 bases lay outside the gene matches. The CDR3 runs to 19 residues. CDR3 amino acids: CASSARDRALPSGANVLTF. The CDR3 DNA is TGTGCCAGCAGTGCCCGGGACAGGGCCCTTCCCTCTGGGGCCAACGTCCTGACTTTC.

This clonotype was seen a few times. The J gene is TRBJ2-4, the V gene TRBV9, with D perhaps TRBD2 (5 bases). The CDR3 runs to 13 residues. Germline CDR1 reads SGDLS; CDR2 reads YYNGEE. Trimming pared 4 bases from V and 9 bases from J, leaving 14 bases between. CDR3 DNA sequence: TGTGCCAGCAGCTCCCAGAGAGGGTCCATTCAGTACTTC. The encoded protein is CASSSQRGSIQYF.